The clone carrying this T cell receptor (beta chain) turned up a few times. This specimen comes from a study of beta chain features in type 1 diabetes. Reverse transcribing all isolated RNA meant expressed TCRB transcripts were sequenced. Profiling relied on immunoSEQ multiplex PCR, and the TCRdb table lists in-frame clones only, not all of them. The sample holds hundreds of thousands of clones, less than 9.5% seen once. Stem cell-like memory, regulatory, central memory and naive CD4+ cells were sorted via CD45RO/CCR7/CD25/CD127/CD95/CD27. The CDR3 covers 14 residues. After removal of 2 bases from V and 10 bases from J, the junction contained 4 bases not matched to a gene. The germline gives CDR1 MNHEY, CDR2 SVGAGI.

Sequenced material: central memory CD4+ T cells from blood. V gene TRBV6-5 combines with J gene TRBJ2-1, with 11 bases lining up with TRBD1. This clonotype originated in a woman between 18 and 30 years old in good health. The chain's CDR3 is CASSYGQGAREQFF. CDR3 bases: TGTGCCAGCAGTTACGGACAGGGGGCAAGGGAGCAGTTCTTC.